This T cell receptor (beta chain) was sequenced in a study of neurological immune-mediated disorders. Ten or more counts support this clonotype. The CDR3 has 12 amino acids. TCRdb re-called the 5' RACE reads through MiXCR, storing one row per CDR3 protein. Among 13,000 to 15,000 distinct CDR3 sequences, roughly 13% were seen once, and the ten largest hold about 40%. V gene TRBV21-1 combines with J gene TRBJ1-2. TRBV21-1 is a pseudogene. The sequencing input was CD8+ T cells from blood. The TCR was taken from a female donor with HTLV-1-associated myelopathy (HAM/TSP). The CDR3 region has the DNA TGTGCCACCGACTTATCGCAATATGGCTACACCTTC. This encodes CATDLSQYGYTF.